Each of the 7 T cell receptor beta chains below was sequenced from the same sample in a study of shared clonotypes between healthy human individuals. The method was immunoSEQ multiplex PCR; TCRdb's version includes in-frame clones alone and lacks a portion of them. The table lists a few million clones, 80% to 95% of them singletons, with 0.3% to 0.45% in the top ten. The sequenced sample was naive CD4+ T cells from PBMCs. The subset is: CD45RA+ positively selected. The receptors shown here come from a man younger than 35 in good health. Some clones in this sample may be carry-over from other donors' samples.

The chain recombines TRBV6-5 with TRBJ1-1; 9 bases are a match to TRBD1. Germline lookup yields CDR1 MNHEY and CDR2 SVGAGI. The trim removed 6 bases at V and 4 bases at J, leaving 9 bases unmatched. The CDR3 has 15 amino acids. The CDR3 here is CASSPQGAGSTEAFF. The CDR3 DNA follows: TGTGCCAGCAGCCCACAGGGGGCAGGGAGCACTGAAGCTTTCTTT.

The chain combines TRBV10-3 with TRBJ2-7; TRBD2 might be the D (6 bases). Germline assignment: CDR1 ENHRY and CDR2 SYGVKD. Trimming took off 6 bases at V and 7 bases at J, with 16 bases between the two ends. This CDR3 contains 13 residues. DNA for the CDR3: TGTGCCATCAGGCCCCCTGCGGGGCTAGAGCAGTACTTC. Translation gives CAIRPPAGLEQYF.

This sequence joins TRBV29-1 and TRBJ2-1, with 11 bases lining up with TRBD2. Losses at the gene ends were 6 bases for V and 9 bases for J; bases not matched to a gene: 16. The CDR3 runs 16 residues. Germline V gene data show CDR1 as SQVTM and CDR2 as ANQGSEA. In nucleotides, the CDR3 is TGCAGCGTGGGCGGGGGGCTAGCGGGAGGCTTGACTGAGCAGTTCTTC. It encodes CSVGGGLAGGLTEQFF.

This clone was detected once. The V gene is TRBV7-8, the J gene TRBJ2-1, with 12 bases matching TRBD2. This CDR3 is built from 17 residues. Germline V CDR1 and CDR2: SGHVS, FQNEAQ. With V trimmed by 5 bases and J by 4 bases, 9 bases remained unmatched. The CDR3 bases are TGTGCCAGCAGCGCCAGACTAGCGGGAGTGGGATACAATGAGCAGTTCTTC. It codes for CASSARLAGVGYNEQFF.

In this sample, this clone turned up a few times. The chain couples TRBV5-1 to TRBJ1-1; D perhaps matches TRBD1 (5 bases). The CDR3 spans 12 residues. Per the germline V gene, CDR1 is SGHRS and CDR2 is YFSETQ. Between the trimmed V and J ends, which lost 3 bases and 7 bases, there was a span of 10 bases. The CDR3 DNA follows: TGCGCCAGCAGCTCTCGACAGAGTGAAGCTTTCTTT. This translates into CASSSRQSEAFF.

The rearrangement joins TRBV9 to TRBJ2-7; 8 bases match TRBD2. J gave up 3 bases and V 2 bases, and 7 bases lay outside the gene matches. The germline gives CDR1 SGDLS, CDR2 YYNGEE. The CDR3 covers 15 residues. The CDR3 DNA sequence: TGTGCCAGCAGCGTCGGAGCGGGAGACGACTACGAGCAGTACTTC. This codes for CASSVGAGDDYEQYF.

To note about this clone: Other DNA sequences from this sample encode an identical CDR3 as well. V is TRBV5-4 and J is TRBJ2-3; 8 positions agree with TRBD2. The ends lost 5 bases at V and 1 base at J; junction bases unmatched: 3. The V gene's germline CDR1 is SGHNT and CDR2 YYREEE (reference sequence). The CDR3 has 14 amino acids. The CDR3 coding sequence is TGTGCCAGCAGTTCGACTAGCGGCACAGATACGCAGTATTTT. Protein sequence: CASSSTSGTDTQYF.